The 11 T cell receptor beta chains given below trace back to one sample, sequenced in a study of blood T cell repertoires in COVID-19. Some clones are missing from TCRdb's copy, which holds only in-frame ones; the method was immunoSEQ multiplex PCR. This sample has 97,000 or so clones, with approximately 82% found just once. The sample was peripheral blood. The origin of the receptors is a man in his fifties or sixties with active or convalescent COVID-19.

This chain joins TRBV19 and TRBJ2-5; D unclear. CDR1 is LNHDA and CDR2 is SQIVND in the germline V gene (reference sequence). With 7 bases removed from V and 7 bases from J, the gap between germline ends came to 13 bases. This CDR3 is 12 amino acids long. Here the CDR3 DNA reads TGTGCCAGTAAGACTCCCCTGGGGACCCAGTACTTC. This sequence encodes CASKTPLGTQYF.

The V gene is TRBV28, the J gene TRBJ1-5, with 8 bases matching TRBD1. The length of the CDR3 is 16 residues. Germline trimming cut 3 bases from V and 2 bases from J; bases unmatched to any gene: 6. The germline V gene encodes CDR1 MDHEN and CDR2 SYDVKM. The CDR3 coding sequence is TGTGCCAGCAGTTTGGGGGCAGGGGGCCGCAATCAGCCCCAGCATTTT. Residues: CASSLGAGGRNQPQHF.

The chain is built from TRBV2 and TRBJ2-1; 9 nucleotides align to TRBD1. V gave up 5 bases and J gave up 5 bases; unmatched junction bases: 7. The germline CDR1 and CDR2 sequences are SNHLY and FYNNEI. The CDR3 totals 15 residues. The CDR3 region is CASSLRQGGHNEQFF. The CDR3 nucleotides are TGTGCCAGCAGTCTCCGACAGGGGGGTCACAATGAGCAGTTCTTC.

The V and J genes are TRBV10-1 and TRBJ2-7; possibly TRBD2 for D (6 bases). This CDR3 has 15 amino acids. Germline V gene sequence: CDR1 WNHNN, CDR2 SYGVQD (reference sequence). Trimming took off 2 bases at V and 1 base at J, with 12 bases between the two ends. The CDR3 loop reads CASSEAGGRSYEQYF. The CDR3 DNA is TGCGCCAGCAGTGAGGCCGGGGGTAGGTCCTACGAGCAGTACTTC.

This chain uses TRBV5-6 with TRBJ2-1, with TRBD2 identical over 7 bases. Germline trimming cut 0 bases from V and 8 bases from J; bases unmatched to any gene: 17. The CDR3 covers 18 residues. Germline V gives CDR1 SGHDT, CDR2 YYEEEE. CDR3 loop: CASSLGPLGAGERDEQFF. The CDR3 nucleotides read TGTGCCAGCAGCTTGGGACCCTTAGGGGCGGGAGAAAGGGATGAGCAGTTCTTC.

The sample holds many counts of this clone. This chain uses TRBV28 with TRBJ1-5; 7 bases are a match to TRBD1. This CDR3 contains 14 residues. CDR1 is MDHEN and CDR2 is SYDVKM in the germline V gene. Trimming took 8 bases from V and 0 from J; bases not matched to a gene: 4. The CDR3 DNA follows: TGTGCCAGCGCACAGGGGAATAGCAATCAGCCCCAGCATTTT. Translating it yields CASAQGNSNQPQHF.

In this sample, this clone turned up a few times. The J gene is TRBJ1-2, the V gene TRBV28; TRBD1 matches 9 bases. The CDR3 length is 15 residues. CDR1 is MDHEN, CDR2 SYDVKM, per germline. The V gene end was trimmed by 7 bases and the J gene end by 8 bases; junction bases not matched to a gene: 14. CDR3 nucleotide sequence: TGTGCCAGCATTACCCCCTCGGGGACAGGGTACGGCTACACCTTC. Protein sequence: CASITPSGTGYGYTF.

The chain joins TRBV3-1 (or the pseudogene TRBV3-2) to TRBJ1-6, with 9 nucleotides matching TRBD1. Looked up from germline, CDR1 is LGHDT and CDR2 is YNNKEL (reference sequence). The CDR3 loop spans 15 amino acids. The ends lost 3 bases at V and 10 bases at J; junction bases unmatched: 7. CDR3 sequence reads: CASSQGQGRRSPLHF. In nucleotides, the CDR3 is TGTGCCAGCAGCCAGGGACAGGGAAGAAGATCACCCCTCCACTTT.

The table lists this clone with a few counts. CDR3: CASSLGQGRANTGELFF. The CDR3 DNA is TGTGCCAGCAGCTTAGGCCAGGGCAGGGCCAACACCGGGGAGCTGTTTTTT. This sequence joins TRBV13 and TRBJ2-2; D is possibly TRBD1 (5 bases). This CDR3 comprises 17 residues. V shed 0 bases and J shed 2 bases, with 13 bases lying between them. Germline V lookup: CDR1 PRHDT, CDR2 FYEKMQ (reference sequence).

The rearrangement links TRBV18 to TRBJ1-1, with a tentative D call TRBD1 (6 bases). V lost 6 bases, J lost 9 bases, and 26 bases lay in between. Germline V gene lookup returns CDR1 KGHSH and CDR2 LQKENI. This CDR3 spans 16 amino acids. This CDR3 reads CASSPTGTRAQPQAFF. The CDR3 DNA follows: TGTGCCAGCTCCCCTACCGGGACAAGGGCCCAACCCCAAGCTTTCTTT.

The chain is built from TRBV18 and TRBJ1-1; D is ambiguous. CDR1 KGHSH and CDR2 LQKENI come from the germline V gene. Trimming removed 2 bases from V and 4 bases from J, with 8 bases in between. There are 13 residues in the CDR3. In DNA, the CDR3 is TGTGCCAGCTCACCAGGAGGGAGCACTGAAGCTTTCTTT. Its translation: CASSPGGSTEAFF.